The source of this T cell receptor beta chain is a study of beta chain features in type 1 diabetes. Study outcomes and limitations: In the patient group, naive, central memory and Treg TCRB repertoires seemed more alike than in the healthy donor group.

In its sample, this clone was seen many times. The antigen is not known. All of the isolated RNA was reverse transcribed, so expressed TCRB transcripts were sequenced. Here immunoSEQ multiplex PCR was the method, and the copy in TCRdb shows in-frame clones only, minus some. The sample shows fewer than 150,000 clones, less than 9% of them seen only once. The junction had 6 bases not matched to a gene; V was cut back by 4 bases and J by 6 bases. CDR1 SGHRS and CDR2 YFSETQ come from the germline V gene. The CDR3 has 15 amino acids. Sequenced: central memory CD4+ T cells from blood. The clonotype comes from a woman aged 25 to 39 in good health. This chain connects TRBV5-1 to TRBJ2-1, with 11 positions matching TRBD2. CDR3: CASSLTLAGVNEQFF. The CDR3 DNA sequence: TGCGCCAGCAGCCTGACACTAGCGGGAGTCAATGAGCAGTTCTTC.